The T cell receptor (beta chain) under discussion was sequenced for a study of metastatic and nonmetastatic thyroid tumors. Across the study: Repertoire comparisons spanned blood and tumor or nodule tissue from malignant and benign thyroid patients.

Per the germline V gene, CDR1 is DFQATT and CDR2 is SNEGSKA (reference sequence). CDR3 size: 13 residues. The ends were cut back, 1 base at V and 7 bases at J, with 10 bases in the middle. This clone was detected many times. Its cognate antigen is unknown. Points from the study as a whole: Benign nodules reportedly had significantly lower TCR beta diversity than malignant thyroid tumors in blood and tumor.

Study processing details: The authors used CDR3 differences across clinicopathological groups to build a distant-metastasis classifier for papillary thyroid cancer. TCRdb re-analyzed the PCR reads through MiXCR. These V and J calls rely on TCRdb rather than the paper's analysis. The data show tens of thousands of clones, roughly 12% seen once. Thyroid surgery was performed in patients who had received no treatment beforehand. The chain combines TRBV20-1 with TRBJ1-4, with D perhaps TRBD1 (6 bases). Sequencing used blood. The clonotype originates from a female donor with papillary thyroid cancer or a benign thyroid nodule (not recorded which). Some clones in this sample may be carry-over from other donors' samples. CDR3 in DNA: TGCAGTGCTAGAGTGGCAGGGGTTGAAAAACTGTTTTTT. Translating gives CSARVAGVEKLFF.